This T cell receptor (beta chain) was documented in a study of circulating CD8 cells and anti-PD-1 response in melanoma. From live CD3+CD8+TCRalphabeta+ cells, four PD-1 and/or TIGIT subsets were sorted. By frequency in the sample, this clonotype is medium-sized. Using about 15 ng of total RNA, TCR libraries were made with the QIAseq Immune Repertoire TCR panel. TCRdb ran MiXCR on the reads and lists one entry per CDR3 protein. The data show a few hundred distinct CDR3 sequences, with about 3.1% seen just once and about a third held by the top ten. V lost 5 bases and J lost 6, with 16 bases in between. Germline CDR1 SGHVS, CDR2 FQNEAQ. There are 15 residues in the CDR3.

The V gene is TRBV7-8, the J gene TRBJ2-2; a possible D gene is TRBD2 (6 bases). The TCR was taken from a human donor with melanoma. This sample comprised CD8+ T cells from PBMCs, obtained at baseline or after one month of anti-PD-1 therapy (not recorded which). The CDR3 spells CASSRSRGGAGELFF. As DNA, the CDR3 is TGTGCCAGCAGCCGCTCCCGGGGCGGGGCCGGGGAGCTGTTTTTT. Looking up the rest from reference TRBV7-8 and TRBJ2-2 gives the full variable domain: GAGVSQSPRYKVAKRGQDVALRCDPISGHVSLFWYQQALGQGPEFLTYFQNEAQLDKSGLPSDRFFAERPEGSVSTLKIQRTQQEDSAVYLCASSRSRGGAGELFFGEGSRLTVL.